The 25 T cell receptor beta chains given below trace back to one sample, sequenced in a study of blood T cell repertoires in COVID-19. Produced via immunoSEQ multiplex PCR; TCRdb's table is partial and in-frame only. This table holds some 270,000 clones, about nine tenths found once. Sequencing used peripheral blood. These receptors were collected from a man aged 50 to 60 with acute or convalescent COVID-19.

The V and J genes are TRBV19 and TRBJ1-5; 7 nucleotides align to TRBD1. The CDR3 contains 17 residues. The germline V gene encodes CDR1 LNHDA and CDR2 SQIVND (reference sequence). J lost 0 bases, V lost 5 bases, and 10 bases had no gene match. The CDR3 loop is CASSPDRTRHSNQPQHF. CDR3 DNA sequence: TGTGCCAGTAGTCCGGACAGGACCCGACATAGCAATCAGCCCCAGCATTTT.

CDR3 nucleotide sequence: TGTGCCACCAGCCACAGGGGGTGGGGGGAGACCCAGTACTTC. Translation gives CATSHRGWGETQYF. The chain combines TRBV24-1 with TRBJ2-5; 8 nucleotides align to TRBD1. CDR1 KGHDR and CDR2 SFDVKD come from the germline V gene. The trim removed 7 bases at V and 5 bases at J, leaving 8 bases unmatched. This CDR3 comprises 14 residues.

The gene calls are TRBV7-9 and TRBJ1-4; D not resolved. The germline V gene encodes CDR1 SEHNR and CDR2 FQNEAQ (reference sequence). Trimming removed 1 base from V and 5 bases from J, with 8 bases in between. This CDR3 has 14 residues. The CDR3 sequence is CASSLGEANEKLFF. In DNA, the CDR3 is TGTGCCAGCAGCTTAGGGGAGGCAAATGAAAAACTGTTTTTT.

The chain uses TRBV15 and TRBJ2-7; 7 nucleotides agree with TRBD2. This CDR3 comprises 14 residues. Germline V gene lookup returns CDR1 LNHNV and CDR2 YYDKDF (reference sequence). The junction had 12 bases not matched to a gene; V was cut back by 8 bases and J by 5 bases. The CDR3 sequence is CATLDTGGIHEQYF. DNA of the CDR3: TGTGCCACCCTCGATACGGGAGGTATCCACGAGCAGTACTTC.

The chain has TRBV24-1 and TRBJ1-1; 8 positions agree with TRBD1. CDR3 length: 18 residues. J gave up 2 bases and V 0 bases, and 10 bases lay outside the gene matches. CDR1 is KGHDR and CDR2 is SFDVKD in the germline V gene. As DNA, the CDR3 is TGTGCCACCAGTGATTTGCCCGATCGGACAGGGCTAAACACTGAAGCTTTCTTT. It translates to CATSDLPDRTGLNTEAFF.

The V and J genes are TRBV9 and TRBJ1-1; D is undetermined. This CDR3 spans 14 amino acids. V was clipped by 3 bases and J by 7 bases, with 16 bases between them. Germline V gene data show CDR1 as SGDLS and CDR2 as YYNGEE. The CDR3 nucleotides are TGTGCCAGCAGCGCCCGAGGAGGGTTTGGTGAAGCTTTCTTT. Translating gives CASSARGGFGEAFF. Using reference TRBV9 and TRBJ1-1 for the parts outside the CDR3, the full variable domain is DSGVTQTPKHLITATGQRVTLRCSPRSGDLSVYWYQQSLDQGLQFLIQYYNGEERAKGNILERFSAQQFPDLHSELNLSSLELGDSALYFCASSARGGFGEAFFGQGTRLTVV.

This clone was recorded once. The J gene is TRBJ2-5, the V gene TRBV7-8, with 11 bases that match TRBD2. The germline V gene has CDR1 SGHVS and CDR2 FQNEAQ. The CDR3 covers 16 residues. Trimming cost V 4 bases and J 0 bases; bases outside gene matches: 4. The CDR3 protein is CASSYRLAGNQETQYF. Here the CDR3 DNA reads TGTGCCAGCAGCTACCGACTAGCGGGGAACCAAGAGACCCAGTACTTC.

This sequence joins TRBV11-2 and TRBJ2-2; 9 nucleotides match TRBD2. V was pared by 4 bases and J by 0 bases, with 3 bases of the junction left unmatched. The CDR3 contains 16 residues. Germline CDR1 is SGHAT and CDR2 is FQNNGV. CDR3 protein: CASSSIAGANTGELFF. The CDR3, as DNA: TGTGCCAGCAGCTCGATAGCGGGGGCGAACACCGGGGAGCTGTTTTTT. Filled out from reference TRBV11-2 and TRBJ2-2, the complete variable domain reads EAGVAQSPRYKIIEKRQSVAFWCNPISGHATLYWYQQILGQGPKLLIQFQNNGVVDDSQLPKDRFSAERLKGVDSTLKIQPAKLEDSAVYLCASSSIAGANTGELFFGEGSRLTVL.

The V gene is TRBV14, the J gene TRBJ2-7, with 7 bases that match TRBD1. CDR3 size: 15 residues. Germline CDR1 SGHDN, CDR2 FVKESK. V dropped 4 bases and J dropped 2; count of bases not matched to a gene: 8. The CDR3 sequence: CASSPRQGYPYEQYF. Written as DNA, the CDR3 is TGTGCCAGCAGCCCCAGACAGGGTTACCCCTACGAGCAGTACTTC.

CDR3 amino acids: CASSVVRGRSTNEKLFF. Here the CDR3 DNA reads TGTGCCAGCAGCGTAGTGCGAGGCCGCTCAACTAATGAAAAACTGTTTTTT. The chain carries TRBV9 and TRBJ1-4; D is ambiguous. Trimming cost V 0 bases and J 0 bases, with 12 bases left between them. CDR1 and CDR2 (germline): SGDLS, YYNGEE. The length of the CDR3 is 17 residues.

The chain carries TRBV3-1 (or the pseudogene TRBV3-2) and TRBJ2-5; D is ambiguous. Germline V lookup: CDR1 LGHDT, CDR2 YNNKEL (reference sequence). This CDR3 spans 14 amino acids. The germline V and J ends were trimmed by 0 bases and 1 base, with 6 bases remaining between them. CDR3 region: CASSQEGSQETQYF. The DNA of the CDR3 is TGTGCCAGCAGCCAAGAGGGCTCCCAAGAGACCCAGTACTTC.

V is TRBV11-3 and J is TRBJ2-3; D gene unclear. V lost 1 base and J 0 bases, leaving 5 bases between the germline ends. The CDR3 consists of 14 residues. CDR1 SGHNT and CDR2 YENEEA come from the germline V gene. In DNA form, the CDR3 reads TGTGCCAGCAGCTTAGGTCTTAGCACAGATACGCAGTATTTT. This codes for CASSLGLSTDTQYF.

This clone showed up just once. At one end, the junction sequence differs from germline, possibly due to a read error. This sequence joins TRBV7-7 and TRBJ2-1; 8 bases fit TRBD2. This CDR3 is built from 16 residues. Germline CDR1 is SSHAT and CDR2 is FNYEAQ (reference sequence). The CDR3 sequence is CASSPGGGQPYNEQFF. CDR3 DNA: TGTGCTAGCAGCCCGGGAGGGGGTCAGCCCTACAATGAGCAGTTCTTC.

The CDR3 nucleotides read TGTGCCTGGAGAAGCGGGGTAGCCTACAATGAGCAGTTCTTC. The encoded protein is CAWRSGVAYNEQFF. The V call is TRBV30, the J call TRBJ2-1; 7 positions match TRBD2. Germline CDR1 reads GTSNPN; CDR2 reads SVGIG (reference sequence). With V trimmed by 3 bases and J by 2 bases, 4 bases remained unmatched. The CDR3 spans 14 residues.

Remarks on this clone: The junction departs from germline at one end; a sequencing error may be responsible. The CDR3 nucleotides are TGTGCTAGCAGCTTGCTAGCGGGGCTCCCAGGGGAGACCCAGTACTTC. Translating gives CASSLLAGLPGETQYF. The V and J genes are TRBV7-7 and TRBJ2-5; 9 bases are shared with TRBD2. CDR1 and CDR2 (germline): SSHAT, FNYEAQ (reference sequence). CDR3 length: 16 amino acids.

The rearrangement uses TRBV9 and TRBJ1-1; D is unclear. From germline, CDR1 is SGDLS and CDR2 YYNGEE. V lost 0 bases and J lost 5, with 11 bases in between. The CDR3 consists of 14 residues. CDR3 in DNA: TGTGCCAGCAGCGTAGCTGATGATCGGACTGAAGCTTTCTTT. Translating it yields CASSVADDRTEAFF.

The chain's CDR3 is CASSPEQGRAGYTF. The CDR3 nucleotides read TGCGCCAGCAGCCCAGAACAGGGAAGGGCTGGCTACACCTTC. The rearrangement joins TRBV5-1 to TRBJ1-2, with D perhaps matching TRBD1 (6 bases). Germline-derived CDR1 and CDR2 are SGHRS and YFSETQ. Trimming removed 4 bases at V and 7 bases at J, with 17 bases between. This CDR3 is built from 14 residues.

V gene TRBV6-5 combines with J gene TRBJ1-3, with 8 bases identical to TRBD1. The V gene end was trimmed by 0 bases and the J gene end by 8 bases; junction bases not matched to a gene: 3. The CDR3 has 14 amino acids. Looked up from germline, CDR1 is MNHEY and CDR2 is SVGAGI. The CDR3 loop is CASSYSNRGYTIYF. CDR3 DNA: TGTGCCAGCAGTTACTCTAACAGGGGGTACACCATATATTTT.

This rearrangement joins TRBV27 to TRBJ2-7, with D tentatively TRBD1 (5 bases). This CDR3 has 15 amino acids. Germline-derived CDR1 and CDR2 are MNHEY and SMNVEV (reference sequence). The V and J ends lost 5 bases and 5 bases respectively, with 19 bases between them. The CDR3 nucleotides read TGTGCCAGCAGTCTACAGGAACCCTTTATCGACGAGCAGTACTTC. Protein: CASSLQEPFIDEQYF.

The V call is TRBV6-2 or TRBV6-3, the J call TRBJ2-4, with 15 bases fitting TRBD2. Per germline, CDR1 MNHEY and CDR2 SVGEGT. V trimming: 4 bases; J trimming: 4 bases; junction bases outside the gene matches: 5. The length of the CDR3 is 17 residues. This CDR3 is CASSFRTSGGVKNIQYF. The DNA for the CDR3 is TGTGCCAGCAGTTTCCGGACTAGCGGGGGGGTAAAAAACATTCAGTACTTC.

This chain connects TRBV7-8 to TRBJ2-2; perhaps TRBD2 as D (5 bases). Germline values: CDR1 SGHVS, CDR2 FQNEAQ. This CDR3 region has 14 residues. Trimming removed 5 bases from V and 7 bases from J, with 14 bases in between. The CDR3 nucleotides are TGTGCCAGCAGCCCCAACCGTCGGGACGGGGAGCTGTTTTTT. Translating gives CASSPNRRDGELFF.

The chain combines TRBV10-1 with TRBJ2-1; TRBD1 matches at 10 bases. J gave up 6 bases and V 1 base, and 9 bases lay outside the gene matches. The CDR3 totals 17 residues. Germline lookup yields CDR1 WNHNN and CDR2 SYGVQD (reference sequence). The CDR3 coding sequence is TGCGCCAGCAGTGAGTTGCCCCCGGGACAGGGGCCCAATGAGCAGTTCTTC. Translated, it gives CASSELPPGQGPNEQFF.

V is TRBV11-2 and J is TRBJ2-1, with D possibly being TRBD2 (7 bases). Germline CDR1 reads SGHAT; CDR2 reads FQNNGV. The CDR3 length is 16 residues. Trimming left V 5 bases short and J 5 bases short, with 19 bases between. CDR3 DNA sequence: TGTGCCAGCAGCCCGGGCGGGCGGGGGCGAGACAATGAGCAGTTCTTC. Its translation: CASSPGGRGRDNEQFF.

The rearrangement uses TRBV19 and TRBJ1-6; the D gene is possibly TRBD1 (5 bases). Germline V CDR1 and CDR2: LNHDA, SQIVND (reference sequence). This CDR3 is 15 amino acids long. Trimming removed 5 bases at V and 9 bases at J, with 17 bases between. CDR3 DNA sequence: TGTGCCAGTAGTTCAGATGGGGCAAGGGGTTCACCCCTCCACTTT. Its protein is CASSSDGARGSPLHF.

The chain combines TRBV5-1 with TRBJ2-1; 10 nucleotides line up with TRBD1. The CDR3 is 15 residues long. Trimming at V came to 4 bases and at J to 4 bases, leaving 5 bases not matched to a gene. Germline-derived CDR1 and CDR2 are SGHRS and YFSETQ. Here the CDR3 DNA reads TGCGCCAGCAGCGTCCGGGACAGGGGTTACAATGAGCAGTTCTTC. Residues: CASSVRDRGYNEQFF.